This T cell receptor (beta chain) was retrieved from a study of cytomegalovirus exposure and HLA in healthy donors. Looking at the study overall: The 130 or so validation repertoires used the same platform as the roughly 670 first-cohort repertoires (as reported by a later analysis). General study points: Overall, roughly 170 TCR beta chains were annotated as cytomegalovirus-associated.

Libraries were prepared by immunoSEQ multiplex PCR; TCRdb keeps only in-frame clonotypes and omits some of them. The table shows under 150,000 clones, with about 87% occurring only once. As for this clone: Its cognate antigen is unknown.

The V gene's germline CDR1 is MNHEY and CDR2 SVGAGI. The CDR3 is made up of 14 amino acids. Trimming took off 6 bases at V and 7 bases at J, with 15 bases between the two ends. The TCR originated in a man between 18 and 29 years old in good health and CMV-seropositive. Sequenced: PBMCs. The chain combines TRBV6-5 with TRBJ2-2; TRBD2 might be the D (6 bases). In nucleotides, the CDR3 is TGTGCCAGCAGAGACAAGGCGGGAAGCGGGGAGCTGTTTTTT. This encodes CASRDKAGSGELFF.